Shown below are 15 T cell receptor beta chains from a single sample sequenced in a study of T cell responses to AZD1222 COVID-19 vaccine. Generated by immunoSEQ multiplex PCR, the TCRdb table keeps only in-frame clones and is missing some. In the table there are about 140,000 clones, approximately 90% of which are singletons. This sample comprised peripheral blood, obtained on day 0 of AZD1222 vaccination. The receptors stem from an adult in good health.

V gene TRBV30 combines with J gene TRBJ1-4; possible D gene TRBD1, 5 bases. CDR3 length: 13 residues. CDR1 and CDR2 from the germline V gene are GTSNPN and SVGIG (reference sequence). V lost 3 bases to trimming and J lost 8 bases, with 13 bases between them. The chain's CDR3 is CAWRGGVGEKLFF. CDR3 bases: TGTGCCTGGAGGGGGGGAGTAGGGGAAAAACTGTTTTTT.

V usage is TRBV5-1 and J usage is TRBJ1-4; D unresolved. The germline gives CDR1 SGHRS, CDR2 YFSETQ. This CDR3 has 16 amino acids. V was pared by 1 base and J by 0 bases, with 10 bases between. The CDR3 loop is CASSLNRRTTNEKLFF. The CDR3 bases are TGCGCCAGCAGCTTGAACAGACGTACAACTAATGAAAAACTGTTTTTT.

The chain couples TRBV7-2 to TRBJ1-5, with D possibly matching TRBD1 (6 bases). The V end was cut by 2 bases, the J end by 1 base, with 9 bases between. The CDR3 totals 15 residues. Germline V gene sequence: CDR1 SGHTA, CDR2 FQGNSA. CDR3 DNA: TGTGCCAGCAGCTTAAGGGGGGCGAGCAATCAGCCCCAGCATTTT. Amino acids: CASSLRGASNQPQHF.

In this sample, this clone turned up once. This sequence joins TRBV5-5 and TRBJ1-1; TRBD1 matches at 8 bases. Germline CDR1 is SGHKS and CDR2 is YYEKEE (reference sequence). V was clipped by 4 bases and J by 5 bases; unmatched bases: 4. CDR3 length: 13 amino acids. The CDR3 loop is CASSLTGETEAFF. CDR3 nucleotide sequence: TGTGCCAGCAGCCTGACAGGGGAGACTGAAGCTTTCTTT.

The V and J genes are TRBV11-1 and TRBJ1-5; D is unresolved. Germline CDR1 is SGHAT and CDR2 is FQDESV (reference sequence). The CDR3 extends over 11 amino acids. V lost 5 bases, J lost 4 bases, and 3 bases lay in between. The CDR3 protein is CASSHNQPQHF. Written as DNA, the CDR3 is TGTGCCAGCAGCCATAATCAGCCCCAGCATTTT.

Here the CDR3 reads CASSQDLVETDTQYF. The CDR3 DNA reads as TGTGCCAGCAGCCAAGATCTGGTGGAAACAGATACGCAGTATTTT. The chain recombines TRBV4-2 with TRBJ2-3; no definite D call. Deletions cut 0 bases from V and 3 bases from J, with 10 bases between. CDR3 length: 15 amino acids. Germline CDR1 LGHNA, CDR2 YNFKEQ.

V usage is TRBV24-1 and J usage is TRBJ2-1, with 7 positions matching TRBD1. This CDR3 is 15 amino acids long. CDR1 is KGHDR and CDR2 is SFDVKD in the germline V gene. Losses at the gene ends were 4 bases for V and 4 bases for J; bases not matched to a gene: 6. The CDR3 sequence: CATSDRDRGYNEQFF. The DNA for the CDR3 is TGTGCCACCAGTGACCGGGACAGAGGATACAATGAGCAGTTCTTC.

The chain has TRBV4-1 and TRBJ1-5; the match to TRBD1 covers 8 bases. The CDR3 covers 15 residues. Germline V gene data show CDR1 as MGHRA and CDR2 as YSYEKL. J lost 3 bases, V lost 1 base, and 2 bases had no gene match. CDR3 nucleotide sequence: TGCGCCAGCAGCCAAGGGACAGGGAACAATCAGCCCCAGCATTTT. Residues: CASSQGTGNNQPQHF.

This chain joins TRBV12-5 and TRBJ2-5, with 16 bases fitting TRBD2. CDR3 length equals 18 residues. The V and J ends lost 5 bases and 5 bases, in that order; junction bases with no gene match: 11. Germline assignment: CDR1 LGHNT and CDR2 FRNRAP. The CDR3 DNA reads as TGTGCTAGTGGTCCAGCCGGGACTAGCGGGAGGGCCCGTGAGACCCAGTACTTC. Encoded protein: CASGPAGTSGRARETQYF.

The chain joins TRBV7-8 to TRBJ2-1; D ambiguous. Germline V gives CDR1 SGHVS, CDR2 FQNEAQ. The CDR3 contains 13 residues. V lost 4 bases to trimming and J lost 4 bases, with 8 bases between them. CDR3 in DNA: TGTGCCAGCAGCTCCACACTTTACAATGAGCAGTTCTTC. Its protein is CASSSTLYNEQFF.

The rearrangement joins TRBV18 to TRBJ2-2; D perhaps matches TRBD2 (5 bases). The CDR3 runs 19 residues. The V end lost 1 base, the J end lost 0 bases, and 18 bases lay between the germline ends. CDR1 and CDR2 (germline): KGHSH, LQKENI. The CDR3 DNA reads as TGTGCCAGCTCACCACGAGGATCTCGGGGATCCGCGAACACCGGGGAGCTGTTTTTT. It is translated as CASSPRGSRGSANTGELFF.

This chain uses TRBV27 with TRBJ2-1; D gene uncertain. The germline V gene has CDR1 MNHEY and CDR2 SMNVEV (reference sequence). The CDR3 consists of 13 residues. V lost 3 bases and J 6 bases, leaving 9 bases between the germline ends. The CDR3 coding sequence is TGTGCCAGCAGTTTCGGGTGGAGCAATGAGCAGTTCTTC. This translates into CASSFGWSNEQFF.

J is TRBJ1-2 and V is TRBV27; unclear D gene. V dropped 5 bases and J dropped 8 bases, with 15 bases sitting between them. Germline V gene data show CDR1 as MNHEY and CDR2 as SMNVEV (reference sequence). The CDR3 has 13 residues. CDR3 nucleotide sequence: TGTGCCAGCAGTCCGACTTCTTTCTGGGGCTACACCTTC. Amino acid sequence: CASSPTSFWGYTF.

The chain has TRBV27 and TRBJ2-1, with 11 bases matching TRBD2. Losses at the gene ends were 5 bases for V and 2 bases for J; bases not matched to a gene: 11. The germline CDR1 and CDR2 sequences are MNHEY and SMNVEV (reference sequence). The CDR3 extends over 18 amino acids. The CDR3 spells CASSPPVTSGGPYNEQFF. CDR3 bases: TGTGCCAGCAGTCCACCAGTCACTAGCGGGGGACCCTACAATGAGCAGTTCTTC.

The chain recombines TRBV6-4 with TRBJ2-6; D uncertain. V was clipped by 2 bases and J by 2 bases, with 7 bases between them. The CDR3 consists of 15 residues. Germline lookup yields CDR1 MRHNA and CDR2 SNTAGT. CDR3 amino acids: CASSDSGAGANVLTF. In nucleotides, the CDR3 is TGTGCCAGCAGTGACAGTGGGGCTGGGGCCAACGTCCTGACTTTC.